The rows below give T cell receptor beta chains drawn from one sample of a study of blood T cell repertoires in COVID-19. Only in-frame clones appear in the TCRdb table, and some are missing; sequencing was by immunoSEQ multiplex PCR. The sample records approximately 430,000 clones, about nine tenths being singletons. Sequencing was carried out using peripheral blood. The receptors shown here come from a woman aged 25 to 39 with active or convalescent COVID-19. The CDR3 runs from the conserved cysteine through the conserved F or W. Fields, in order: V gene, D gene, J gene, clone size, CDR3 protein, CDR3 DNA. D genes are given only for firm matches. Only some rows state a clone size, as once, few, many or a class for expanded clones.

TRBV3-1/TRBV3-2	NA	TRBJ1-6	NA	CASSQDDFYGRYYPPLHF	TGTGCCAGCAGCCAAGATGATTTTTATGGCCGTTATTATCCACCCCTCCACTTT
TRBV5-1	NA	TRBJ1-2	NA	CASATGQGTFYGYTF	TGCGCTAGCGCGACTGGTCAGGGAACTTTCTATGGCTACACCTTC
TRBV30	NA	TRBJ2-1	NA	CAWSYSYNEQFF	TGTGCCTGGAGCTACTCCTACAATGAGCAGTTCTTC
TRBV14	NA	TRBJ2-6	NA	CASSQGSRSRANVLTF	TGTGCCAGCAGCCAAGGTTCCAGGTCTAGGGCCAACGTCCTGACTTTC
TRBV7-9	TRBD2	TRBJ2-7	NA	CASSPGLAGDSYEQYF	TGTGCCAGCAGCCCGGGACTAGCGGGGGACTCCTACGAGCAGTACTTC
TRBV5-1	NA	TRBJ1-2	NA	CASSVTGRNYGYTF	TGCGCCAGCAGCGTAACAGGACGTAACTATGGCTACACCTTC
TRBV6-5	TRBD1	TRBJ2-3	NA	CASTSGTGIDTQYF	TGTGCCAGCACCTCGGGGACAGGGATAGATACGCAGTATTTT
TRBV7-8	NA	TRBJ2-7	NA	CASSLDPSEQYF	TGTGCCAGCAGCTTAGACCCGAGCGAGCAGTACTTC
TRBV5-1	NA	TRBJ1-2	NA	CASSPPGGDATGYTF	TGCGCCAGCAGCCCCCCCGGGGGGGACGCGACTGGCTACACCTTC
TRBV19	TRBD1	TRBJ1-1	NA	CASSIVSGGGTEAFF	TGTGCCAGTAGTATAGTTTCAGGGGGCGGCACTGAAGCTTTCTTT
TRBV5-8	TRBD1	TRBJ2-2	NA	CASSQGQGAGELFF	TGTGCCAGCAGCCAGGGACAGGGGGCTGGGGAGCTGTTTTTT
TRBV11-3	TRBD2	TRBJ2-1	NA	CASSFSGDSYNEQFF	TGTGCCAGCAGTTTCAGCGGGGACTCCTACAATGAGCAGTTCTTC
TRBV10-1	NA	TRBJ1-4	NA	CASSDREVMVEKLFF	TGCGCCAGCAGTGACAGGGAAGTAATGGTTGAAAAACTGTTTTTT
TRBV5-4	NA	TRBJ2-3	NA	CASSLERIVTDTQYF	TGTGCCAGCAGCTTGGAGCGGATCGTCACAGATACGCAGTATTTT
TRBV3-1/TRBV3-2	NA	TRBJ1-2	NA	CASSLIREGGYTF	TGTGCCAGCAGCCTCATTAGGGAGGGAGGCTACACCTTC
TRBV5-4	TRBD2	TRBJ2-1	NA	CASSLGLAGDEQFF	TGTGCCAGCAGCTTGGGACTAGCGGGAGATGAGCAGTTCTTC
TRBV5-1	NA	TRBJ2-7	NA	CASSPQSYEQYF	TGCGCCAGCAGTCCACAGAGCTACGAGCAGTACTTC
TRBV5-1	NA	TRBJ2-1	NA	CASSLASGLQGEQFF	TGCGCCAGCAGCTTGGCCTCGGGACTACAGGGTGAGCAGTTCTTC
TRBV5-6	TRBD1	TRBJ2-7	NA	CASSYGTGVTYEQYF	TGTGCCAGCAGCTATGGGACAGGGGTCACCTACGAGCAGTACTTC
TRBV6-5	NA	TRBJ2-3	once	CASSLIGGDTQYF	TGTGCCAGCAGTTTAATTGGCGGAGATACGCAGTATTTT
TRBV12-5	TRBD1	TRBJ2-7	NA	CASGPWGQGASEQYF	TGTGCTAGTGGTCCGTGGGGACAGGGGGCTTCCGAGCAGTACTTC
TRBV27	TRBD2	TRBJ2-5	NA	CARVTSGTEKETQYF	TGTGCCAGAGTTACTAGCGGGACAGAGAAAGAGACCCAGTACTTC
TRBV5-6	NA	TRBJ2-5	NA	CASSRTDQETQYF	TGTGCCAGCAGTCGGACAGATCAAGAGACCCAGTACTTC
TRBV14	TRBD2	TRBJ2-3	NA	CASSQDGTASGRATDTQYF	TGTGCCAGCAGCCAAGATGGGACGGCTAGCGGGAGGGCAACAGATACGCAGTATTTT
TRBV21-1	NA	TRBJ2-5	NA	CASSTPPRGPKGGFKETQYF	TGTGCCAGCAGCACCCCTCCGCGAGGGCCGAAGGGAGGGTTTAAAGAGACCCAGTACTTC
TRBV28	TRBD1	TRBJ1-2	NA	CASSYTGTVYGYTF	TGTGCCAGCAGCTACACCGGGACAGTATATGGCTACACCTTC
TRBV5-6	NA	TRBJ2-7	NA	CASSLTRFSDEQYF	TGTGCCAGCAGCTTGACTAGGTTTAGCGACGAGCAGTACTTC
TRBV19	TRBD2	TRBJ2-4	NA	CASSSGTSGRSNIQYF	TGTGCCAGTAGTTCCGGGACTAGCGGGAGGAGCAACATTCAGTACTTC